Sequencing of this T cell receptor (beta chain) was carried out in a study of OX40 agonist ivuxolimab in advanced cancers. Study at large: Among those treated, three patients had partial responses, one with hepatocellular carcinoma and two with cutaneous melanoma. Findings of the study overall: Among the lowest peripheral clonal expansion occurred in 0.1-3.0 mg/kg partial responders. No determination was made of the antigen specificity of the expanded peripheral T cells. Some patients without response likewise showed low normalized clonal expansion.

Clones were read by immunoSEQ multiplex PCR, and TCRdb kept only the in-frame ones, dropping some. Of 75,000 to 95,000 clones in the sample, approximately 83% are singletons; the top ten hold less than 4%. A remark on this clone: Its antigen is not identified.

Specimen: CD4+ or CD8+ T cells sorted from blood, collected in a trial of the OX40 agonist ivuxolimab. This TCR derives from an adult with an advanced solid tumor such as melanoma, head and neck, liver or kidney cancer.

This CDR3 is CAIINPQGNYGYTF. CDR3 coding DNA: TGTGCCATCATAAACCCACAGGGTAACTATGGCTACACCTTC. The chain joins TRBV10-3 to TRBJ1-2; D is possibly TRBD1 (6 bases). Per germline, CDR1 ENHRY and CDR2 SYGVKD. Trimming cost V 7 bases and J 1 base, with 13 bases left between them. The CDR3 is 14 residues long.